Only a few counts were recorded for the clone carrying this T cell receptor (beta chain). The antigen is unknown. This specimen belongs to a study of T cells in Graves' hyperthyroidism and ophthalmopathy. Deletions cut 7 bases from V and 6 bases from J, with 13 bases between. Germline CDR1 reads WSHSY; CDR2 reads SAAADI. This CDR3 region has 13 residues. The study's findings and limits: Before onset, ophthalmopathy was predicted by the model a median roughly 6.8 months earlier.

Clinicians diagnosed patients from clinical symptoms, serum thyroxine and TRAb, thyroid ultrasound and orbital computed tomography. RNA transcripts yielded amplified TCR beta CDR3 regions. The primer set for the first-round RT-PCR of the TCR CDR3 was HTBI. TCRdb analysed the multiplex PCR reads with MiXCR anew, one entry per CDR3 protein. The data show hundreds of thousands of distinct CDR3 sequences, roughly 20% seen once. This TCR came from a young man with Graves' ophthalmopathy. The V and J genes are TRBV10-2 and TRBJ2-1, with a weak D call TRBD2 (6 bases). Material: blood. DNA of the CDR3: TGCGCCAGCATTCGGACTAAGGGCAATGAGCAGTTCTTC. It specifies CASIRTKGNEQFF.